Sequencing of this T cell receptor (beta chain) was carried out in a study of blood T cell repertoires in COVID-19. Looking at the study overall: Material from acute and convalescent COVID-19 was sourced from the United States, Italy and Spain. T cells, B-cell-depleted T cells, or PBMCs supplied cDNA or gDNA.

Original methodology: Estimation of nucleated cell counts relied on the amplification of reference gene primers. TCRdb keeps only in-frame clones here, not all; method: immunoSEQ multiplex PCR. For V, J and clone size, that table is used; D and trimming come from the DNA. The sample has tens of thousands of clones, about 89% seen once. V lost 4 bases to trimming and J lost 7 bases; unmatched junction nucleotides: 8. The germline CDR1 and CDR2 sequences are SGHRS and YFSETQ. CDR3 size: 14 residues. This clonotype was obtained from a human donor with acute or convalescent COVID-19. The donor label of this sample is uncertain. The rearrangement links TRBV5-1 to TRBJ2-7; 10 bases agree with TRBD1. The specimen was peripheral blood. The CDR3 spells CASSVGQGNREQYF. The CDR3 DNA sequence: TGCGCCAGCAGCGTGGGACAGGGGAATCGGGAGCAGTACTTC.